Below are 10 T cell receptor beta chains sequenced from a single sample in a study of cytomegalovirus exposure and HLA in healthy donors. PCR employed 60 Vbeta and 13 Jbeta primers. The data were produced by immunoSEQ multiplex PCR, yet TCRdb's version contains in-frame clones alone and is incomplete. The table has about 150,000 clones, 80% seen once; the top ten hold 1%. The sequencing sample was made of PBMCs. Source of these receptors: a woman in her 50s in good health and CMV-seropositive.

This clone appeared a few times. This rearrangement joins TRBV10-3 to TRBJ2-7, with 8 bases matching TRBD2. This CDR3 has 16 amino acids. Germline CDR1 and CDR2: ENHRY and SYGVKD. The V and J ends lost 4 bases and 6 bases, in that order; junction bases with no gene match: 14. The CDR3 loop is CAISAPRGGALGEQYF. CDR3 DNA sequence: TGTGCCATCAGTGCCCCCCGGGGGGGGGCCCTAGGCGAGCAGTACTTC.

The chain recombines TRBV19 with TRBJ1-1, with D uncertain. The germline V gene has CDR1 LNHDA and CDR2 SQIVND (reference sequence). CDR3 length: 14 amino acids. V was clipped by 3 bases and J by 0 bases, with 8 bases between them. CDR3 residues: CASSIGLLNTEAFF. CDR3 in DNA: TGTGCCAGTAGTATCGGACTCTTGAACACTGAAGCTTTCTTT.

The chain recombines TRBV18 with TRBJ1-1; D remains unclear. The V and J ends lost 3 bases and 1 base respectively, with 12 bases between them. The CDR3 has 15 residues. Germline lookup yields CDR1 KGHSH and CDR2 LQKENI. The CDR3: CASSPFEGSNTEAFF. In DNA, the CDR3 is TGTGCCAGCTCACCTTTTGAGGGTTCGAACACTGAAGCTTTCTTT.

This clone was observed a single time. This rearrangement joins TRBV27 to TRBJ2-6; 7 nucleotides align to TRBD1. Unmatched junction bases numbered 6, after V lost 3 bases and J lost 1 base. This CDR3 contains 17 residues. In germline, CDR1 is MNHEY, CDR2 SMNVEV (reference sequence). CDR3 protein: CASSFSTGPSGANVLTF. CDR3 in DNA: TGTGCCAGCAGTTTCTCGACAGGGCCTTCTGGGGCCAACGTCCTGACTTTC.

This clone was seen a handful of times. The V and J genes are TRBV11-2 and TRBJ2-7; D not certain. Trimming cost V 4 bases and J 9 bases, with 10 bases left between them. Germline V CDR1 and CDR2: SGHAT, FQNNGV. This CDR3 region has 11 residues. The CDR3 loop is CASSSAPGQYF. The DNA of the CDR3 is TGTGCCAGCAGCTCCGCCCCCGGGCAGTACTTC.

V and J are TRBV18 and TRBJ1-1, with a weak D call TRBD1 (6 bases). The CDR3 length is 14 residues. The germline gives CDR1 KGHSH, CDR2 LQKENI. Trimming left V 6 bases short and J 4 bases short, with 15 bases between. CDR3 coding DNA: TGTGCCAGCTCTCCAGGGGCGGAGGGCACTGAAGCTTTCTTT. It yields the protein CASSPGAEGTEAFF.

The chain links TRBV28 to TRBJ2-1; D possibly corresponds to TRBD2 (5 bases). CDR3 size: 12 residues. Germline CDR1 and CDR2: MDHEN and SYDVKM. V lost 3 bases, J lost 9 bases, and 9 bases lay in between. The CDR3 sequence is CASSFIEGEQFF. The CDR3 bases are TGTGCCAGCAGTTTTATAGAGGGTGAGCAGTTCTTC.

V is TRBV28 and J is TRBJ1-6; the match to TRBD1 covers 7 bases. The junction had 15 bases not matched to a gene; V was cut back by 5 bases and J by 14 bases. This CDR3 has 15 residues. Per germline, CDR1 MDHEN and CDR2 SYDVKM. The CDR3, as DNA: TGTGCCAGCAGTACCGGGACAGTTCTTTGGGGGGCCCTCCACTTT. This translates into CASSTGTVLWGALHF.

V gene TRBV7-8 combines with J gene TRBJ1-1, with a weak D call TRBD1 (6 bases). The germline V and J ends were trimmed by 4 bases and 0 bases, with 12 bases remaining between them. The CDR3 sequence is 15 residues long. The germline V gene has CDR1 SGHVS and CDR2 FQNEAQ. For the CDR3, the DNA is TGTGCCAGCAGCTCAGGGGTGGCCATGAACACTGAAGCTTTCTTT. Translating it yields CASSSGVAMNTEAFF. The whole variable domain, remainder taken from reference TRBV7-8 and TRBJ1-1, is GAGVSQSPRYKVAKRGQDVALRCDPISGHVSLFWYQQALGQGPEFLTYFQNEAQLDKSGLPSDRFFAERPEGSVSTLKIQRTQQEDSAVYLCASSSGVAMNTEAFFGQGTRLTVV.

The V gene is TRBV27, the J gene TRBJ2-7; no definite D call. The V end lost 6 bases, the J end lost 6 bases, and 9 bases lay between the germline ends. The CDR3 extends over 11 amino acids. CDR1 and CDR2 (germline): MNHEY, SMNVEV (reference sequence). In nucleotides, the CDR3 is TGTGCCAGCAGGGGTCCGGGCGAGCAGTACTTC. This gives the protein CASRGPGEQYF.